Included here is one T cell receptor (beta chain) sequence, with context. CDR3 length: 15 residues. CDR1 is SEHNR, CDR2 FQNEAQ, per germline (reference sequence). V gave up 6 bases and J gave up 5 bases; unmatched junction bases: 12. PBMC DNA, left unsorted, was sequenced on ten immunoSEQ deep assay plates. Here immunoSEQ multiplex PCR was the method, and the copy in TCRdb shows in-frame clones only, minus some. The table lists about 500,000 clones, approximately 71% of them singletons. The data derive from a study of shared clonotypes between healthy human individuals. Study as a whole: The donor group consisted of two women and three men, aged 18 to 49.

The V and J genes are TRBV7-9 and TRBJ2-7; 8 bases map to TRBD1. This TCR came from a woman aged 35 to 49 in good health. Some clones in this sample may be carry-over from other donors' samples. The sequenced material came from PBMCs. CDR3 loop: CASSLKDRDGDEQYF. The DNA of the CDR3 is TGTGCCAGCAGTCTAAAGGACAGGGATGGCGACGAGCAGTACTTC.